The 12 T cell receptor beta chains below were found in one sample sequenced in a study of shared clonotypes between healthy human individuals. The repertoire was sequenced with immunoSEQ multiplex PCR; TCRdb's copy has only in-frame clones and lacks some. Here the sample spans around 2.5 million clones, under 95% being singletons. Source material: naive CD4+ T cells from PBMCs. Subset here: CD45RA+ positively selected. The receptors stem from a man younger than 30 in good health. Some clones in this sample may be carry-over from other donors' samples.

Here the CDR3 reads CASSQVLSRPGAFDYGYTF. Here the CDR3 DNA reads TGCGCCAGCAGCCAAGTTTTGTCACGACCAGGGGCCTTCGACTATGGCTACACCTTC. The chain uses TRBV4-1 and TRBJ1-2, with D possibly matching TRBD1 (6 bases). Looked up from germline, CDR1 is MGHRA and CDR2 is YSYEKL. Between the trimmed V and J ends, which lost 1 base and 3 bases, there was a span of 24 bases. This CDR3 is 19 amino acids long.

V usage is TRBV4-1 and J usage is TRBJ2-5, with D possibly being TRBD2 (5 bases). V lost 0 bases and J lost 7, with 12 bases in between. The CDR3 is 14 residues long. The germline CDR1 and CDR2 sequences are MGHRA and YSYEKL. DNA of the CDR3: TGCGCCAGCAGCCAAGATACTAGTTATGGGACCCAGTACTTC. It yields the protein CASSQDTSYGTQYF.

Comments on this clone: Other DNA sequences in the sample encode the same CDR3. This rearrangement joins TRBV5-1 to TRBJ2-7, with 8 bases identical to TRBD2. Losses at the gene ends were 1 base for V and 1 base for J; bases not matched to a gene: 1. The germline V gene has CDR1 SGHRS and CDR2 YFSETQ. CDR3 length: 14 residues. Written as DNA, the CDR3 is TGCGCCAGCAGCTTGTTAGCGGGGTCCTACGAGCAGTACTTC. It translates to CASSLLAGSYEQYF.

Concerning this clone itself: The same CDR3 can be traced to other DNA sequences in this sample. The CDR3 DNA reads as TGCGCCAGCAGCTTGCAAGGGAGCACAGATACGCAGTATTTT. Its translation: CASSLQGSTDTQYF. This chain connects TRBV5-1 to TRBJ2-3; D is ambiguous. The CDR3 is 14 amino acids. Looked up from germline, CDR1 is SGHRS and CDR2 is YFSETQ. Trimming left V 1 base short and J 0 bases short, with 6 bases between.

About this clone: This sample also contains other DNA sequences that code for the same CDR3. The chain links TRBV5-1 to TRBJ2-3; D gene uncertain. Germline lookup yields CDR1 SGHRS and CDR2 YFSETQ. The CDR3 spans 13 residues. Trimming took off 1 base at V and 4 bases at J, with 7 bases between the two ends. The CDR3 reads CASSLIPADTQYF. CDR3 DNA sequence: TGCGCCAGCAGCTTGATCCCCGCAGATACGCAGTATTTT.

V gene TRBV7-2 combines with J gene TRBJ1-2; tentatively, D is TRBD1 (6 bases). CDR3 length equals 12 residues. Germline CDR1 and CDR2: SGHTA and FQGNSA. Trimming pared 5 bases from V and 7 bases from J, leaving 11 bases between. CDR3 sequence reads: CASSIQGSGYTF. Here the CDR3 DNA reads TGTGCCAGCAGCATACAGGGCTCTGGCTACACCTTC.

V and J are TRBV6-6 and TRBJ2-1; TRBD2 aligns across 9 bases. This CDR3 is 13 amino acids long. Trimming cost V 7 bases and J 6 bases; bases outside gene matches: 4. From germline, CDR1 is MNHNY and CDR2 SVGAGI (reference sequence). The CDR3, as DNA: TGTGCCAGCACGGCGGGAGGGCGCAATGAGCAGTTCTTC. Its protein is CASTAGGRNEQFF.

V usage is TRBV5-1 and J usage is TRBJ2-2; perhaps TRBD1 as D (8 bases). The CDR3 covers 13 residues. Deletions cut 5 bases from V and 6 bases from J, with 11 bases between. The germline CDR1 and CDR2 sequences are SGHRS and YFSETQ. The CDR3 DNA reads TGCGCCAGCAGTACAGGGGGGGCCGGGGAGCTGTTTTTT. Residues: CASSTGGAGELFF.

V and J are TRBV2 and TRBJ2-3; D is uncertain. Looked up from germline, CDR1 is SNHLY and CDR2 is FYNNEI. The CDR3 is made up of 11 amino acids. V lost 6 bases to trimming and J lost 6 bases, with 7 bases between them. CDR3 bases: TGTGCCAGCAGGCAGGAGGATACGCAGTATTTT. Translation gives CASRQEDTQYF.

V and J are TRBV5-1 and TRBJ2-3, with D unclear. Per the germline V gene, CDR1 is SGHRS and CDR2 is YFSETQ. V was cut by 5 bases and J by 0 bases, with 16 bases left in between. The CDR3 contains 16 residues. In DNA, the CDR3 is TGCGCCAGCAGTCGACTGCCGAAGCCTAGCACAGATACGCAGTATTTT. This codes for CASSRLPKPSTDTQYF. The whole variable domain, filled in from reference TRBV5-1 and TRBJ2-3, reads KAGVTQTPRYLIKTRGQQVTLSCSPISGHRSVSWYQQTPGQGLQFLFEYFSETQRNKGNFPGRFSGRQFSNSRSEMNVSTLELGDSALYLCASSRLPKPSTDTQYFGPGTRLTVL.

The J gene is TRBJ2-6, the V gene TRBV21-1; TRBD1 is taken as the D call from the table, unchecked against the DNA. TRBV21-1 is a documented pseudogene. This CDR3 spans 19 amino acids. The CDR3 DNA reads TGTGCCACACCTCGACCCCCCGGGACAGGGAGGTCTGGGGCCAACGTCCTGACTTTC. Protein sequence: CATPRPPGTGRSGANVLTF.

The J gene is TRBJ1-3, the V gene TRBV5-1; the D is unclear. CDR3 size: 15 residues. Trimming took off 4 bases at V and 8 bases at J, with 19 bases between the two ends. The germline gives CDR1 SGHRS, CDR2 YFSETQ. Here the CDR3 DNA reads TGCGCCAGCAGCCCACAAAACTCCTTTGGGGACACCATATATTTT. Protein: CASSPQNSFGDTIYF.